This T cell receptor (beta chain) stems from a study of blood T cell repertoires in COVID-19. Overall study: The study drew acute and convalescent COVID-19 samples from the United States, Italy and Spain. T cells, B-cell-depleted T cells, or PBMCs provided the cDNA or gDNA that served as material.

As handled by the study authors: Amplification of reference gene primers was used by the study to estimate nucleated cell counts. Assay: immunoSEQ multiplex PCR; the TCRdb copy retains only in-frame clones and omits some. D and trimming were read from the DNA, whereas the V and J calls and clone size are those reported in that table. The table records roughly 33,000 clones, about 89% of them present only once. Material: peripheral blood. The TCR sequence derives from a man older than 75 with active COVID-19.

The CDR3 sequence is CAWSLGARRETQYF. CDR3 nucleotides: TGTGCCTGGAGTTTGGGGGCTAGGAGAGAGACCCAGTACTTC. J is TRBJ2-5 and V is TRBV30, with D maybe TRBD1 (6 bases). Germline values: CDR1 GTSNPN, CDR2 SVGIG (reference sequence). CDR3 length: 14 amino acids. V lost 2 bases and J 4 bases, leaving 14 bases between the germline ends.